One sample yielded the 13 T cell receptor beta chains listed below, sequenced in a study of lymphopenia after photon versus proton radiotherapy. The method was immunoSEQ multiplex PCR; TCRdb's version includes in-frame clones alone and lacks a portion of them. Of about 58,000 clones in the sample, roughly 84% were seen once. Sequencing was performed on peripheral blood, taken from a patient treated with proton-based radiotherapy. The receptors shown here come from a man between 60 and 70 years old with pancreatic cancer.

The chain is built from TRBV6-1 and TRBJ2-1; no definite D call. The CDR3 contains 12 residues. V lost 2 bases to trimming and J lost 9 bases, with 8 bases between them. The germline gives CDR1 MNHNS, CDR2 SASEGT. The CDR3 DNA is TGTGCCAGCAGTGAAATAGGGCGTGAGCAGTTCTTC. Translating gives CASSEIGREQFF.

V is TRBV4-1 and J is TRBJ2-5, with D uncertain. CDR3 length equals 16 residues. Germline loops: CDR1 MGHRA, CDR2 YSYEKL. V lost 4 bases to trimming and J lost 2 bases, with 17 bases between them. The DNA for the CDR3 is TGCGCCAGCAGCCGAAAGTTAGACGTCCTTCAAGAGACCCAGTACTTC. Protein sequence: CASSRKLDVLQETQYF.

The CDR3: CASSPRTSGSNNEQFF. DNA for the CDR3: TGTGCCAGCAGCCCACGGACTAGCGGGAGTAACAATGAGCAGTTCTTC. This rearrangement joins TRBV9 to TRBJ2-1; 13 bases line up with TRBD2. CDR1 and CDR2 (germline): SGDLS, YYNGEE. Trimming removed 4 bases from V and 5 bases from J; junction bases left unmatched: 6. The CDR3 runs to 16 residues. Full variable domain (missing parts from reference TRBV9 and TRBJ2-1): DSGVTQTPKHLITATGQRVTLRCSPRSGDLSVYWYQQSLDQGLQFLIQYYNGEERAKGNILERFSAQQFPDLHSELNLSSLELGDSALYFCASSPRTSGSNNEQFFGPGTRLTVL.

J is TRBJ2-3 and V is TRBV7-9; TRBD2 matches 7 bases. The CDR3 length is 15 residues. The V segment lost 0 bases and the J segment 5 bases; nucleotides outside the gene matches: 5. In germline, CDR1 is SEHNR, CDR2 FQNEAQ (reference sequence). The CDR3 spells CASSLAGGWIDTQYF. CDR3 nucleotides: TGTGCCAGCAGCTTAGCGGGAGGGTGGATAGATACGCAGTATTTT. The variable domain in full, with the rest retrieved from reference TRBV7-9 and TRBJ2-3, is DTGVSQNPRHKITKRGQNVTFRCDPISEHNRLYWYRQTLGQGPEFLTYFQNEAQLEKSRLLSDRFSAERPKGSFSTLEIQRTEQGDSAMYLCASSLAGGWIDTQYFGPGTRLTVL.

The genes are TRBV28 and TRBJ2-7; possible D gene TRBD2, 6 bases. Trimming took off 5 bases at V and 4 bases at J, with 12 bases between the two ends. This CDR3 is 13 amino acids long. Looked up from germline, CDR1 is MDHEN and CDR2 is SYDVKM. The CDR3 nucleotides read TGTGCCAGCAGTCCCGGGGACTTATACGAGCAGTACTTC. Translation gives CASSPGDLYEQYF.

The CDR3, as DNA: TGTGCCAGTAGTCCTCTAGGAAGCCCCGAGCAGTACTTC. Translated: CASSPLGSPEQYF. The gene calls are TRBV19 and TRBJ2-7; D not certain. Germline V CDR1 and CDR2: LNHDA, SQIVND (reference sequence). V lost 5 bases, J lost 6 bases, and 14 bases lay in between. The CDR3 is made up of 13 amino acids.

The gene calls are TRBV6-1 and TRBJ1-1, with D maybe TRBD1 (5 bases). V was pared by 4 bases and J by 7 bases, with 13 bases between. There are 13 residues in the CDR3. Germline CDR1 reads MNHNS; CDR2 reads SASEGT. Written as DNA, the CDR3 is TGTGCCAGCAGTGTCGGGGACGTAAGTGAAGCTTTCTTT. It encodes CASSVGDVSEAFF.

This chain connects TRBV10-3 to TRBJ2-7; 7 bases are shared with TRBD1. Losses at the gene ends were 3 bases for V and 7 bases for J; bases not matched to a gene: 12. The CDR3 loop spans 15 amino acids. CDR1 ENHRY and CDR2 SYGVKD come from the germline V gene. DNA for the CDR3: TGTGCCATCAGTGATACCGGGACAGCGGTAGGTGAGCAGTACTTC. This gives the protein CAISDTGTAVGEQYF.

This clone was observed a few times. The CDR3 reads CASSSEPTTYEQYF. CDR3 DNA: TGTGCCAGCAGCTCTGAGCCTACCACCTACGAGCAGTACTTC. V gene TRBV11-2 combines with J gene TRBJ2-7, with D unclear. Germline CDR1 is SGHAT and CDR2 is FQNNGV. V was pared by 4 bases and J by 2 bases, with 12 bases between. The CDR3 sequence is 14 residues long.

This sequence joins TRBV5-4 and TRBJ1-2, with D tentatively TRBD1 (5 bases). CDR3 length: 13 residues. The germline gives CDR1 SGHNT, CDR2 YYREEE (reference sequence). The V and J ends lost 3 bases and 5 bases respectively, with 11 bases between them. As DNA, the CDR3 is TGTGCCAGCAGCTCTGACAGCATTTATGGCTACACCTTC. Amino acid sequence: CASSSDSIYGYTF.

V is TRBV5-6 and J is TRBJ2-3, with TRBD2 matching 7 bases. Germline CDR1 and CDR2: SGHDT and YYEEEE. V lost 2 bases and J lost 4; bases outside the gene matches: 7. CDR3 size: 15 residues. The CDR3: CASSFGLVVSDTQYF. DNA for the CDR3: TGTGCCAGCAGCTTCGGACTAGTCGTTTCAGATACGCAGTATTTT.

The CDR3 nucleotides are TGTGCCAGCAGAACCGGCAGCTCGGGGGCCAACGTCCTGACTTTC. It codes for CASRTGSSGANVLTF. This sequence joins TRBV6-5 and TRBJ2-6; no definite D call. V was trimmed by 6 bases and J by 4 bases, leaving 13 bases between them. From germline, CDR1 is MNHEY and CDR2 SVGAGI. The CDR3 runs to 15 residues.

This chain joins TRBV6-5 and TRBJ2-7, with D perhaps matching TRBD1 (8 bases). This CDR3 has 14 amino acids. V gave up 6 bases and J gave up 3 bases, with 15 bases separating them. In germline, CDR1 is MNHEY, CDR2 SVGAGI. The CDR3 is CASRTGGGDYEQYF. As DNA, the CDR3 is TGTGCCAGCAGAACAGGGGGAGGGGACTACGAGCAGTACTTC.